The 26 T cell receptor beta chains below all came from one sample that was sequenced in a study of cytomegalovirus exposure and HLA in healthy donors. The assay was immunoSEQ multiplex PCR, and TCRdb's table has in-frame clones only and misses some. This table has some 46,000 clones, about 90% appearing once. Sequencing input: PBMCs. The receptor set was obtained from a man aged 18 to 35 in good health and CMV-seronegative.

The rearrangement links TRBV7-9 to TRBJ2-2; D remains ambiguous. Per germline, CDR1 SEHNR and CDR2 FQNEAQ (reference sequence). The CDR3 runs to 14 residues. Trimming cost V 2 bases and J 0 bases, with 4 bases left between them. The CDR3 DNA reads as TGTGCCAGCAGCTTACTAGCGAACACCGGGGAGCTGTTTTTT. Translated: CASSLLANTGELFF.

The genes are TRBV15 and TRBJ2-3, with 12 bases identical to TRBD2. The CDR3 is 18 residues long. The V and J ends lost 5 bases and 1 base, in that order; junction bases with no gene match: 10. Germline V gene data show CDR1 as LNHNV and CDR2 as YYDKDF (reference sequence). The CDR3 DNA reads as TGTGCCACCAGCGCTAGCGGGGGGGTAATAGTAGGCACAGATACGCAGTATTTT. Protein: CATSASGGVIVGTDTQYF.

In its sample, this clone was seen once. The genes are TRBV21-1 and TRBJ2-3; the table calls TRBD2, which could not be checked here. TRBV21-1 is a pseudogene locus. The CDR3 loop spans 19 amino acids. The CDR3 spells CASKSGLAGGWGLTDTQYF. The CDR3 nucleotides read TGTGCCAGCAAATCGGGACTAGCGGGAGGGTGGGGTCTCACAGATACGCAGTATTTT.

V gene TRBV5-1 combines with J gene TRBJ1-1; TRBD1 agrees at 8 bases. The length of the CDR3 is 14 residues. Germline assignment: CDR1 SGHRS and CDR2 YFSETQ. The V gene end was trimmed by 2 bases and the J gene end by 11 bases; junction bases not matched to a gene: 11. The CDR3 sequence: CASSFLSTGVAAFF. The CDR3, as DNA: TGCGCCAGCAGCTTTCTTTCGACAGGGGTTGCCGCTTTCTTT. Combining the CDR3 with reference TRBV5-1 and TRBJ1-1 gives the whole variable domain KAGVTQTPRYLIKTRGQQVTLSCSPISGHRSVSWYQQTPGQGLQFLFEYFSETQRNKGNFPGRFSGRQFSNSRSEMNVSTLELGDSALYLCASSFLSTGVAAFFGQGTRLTVV.

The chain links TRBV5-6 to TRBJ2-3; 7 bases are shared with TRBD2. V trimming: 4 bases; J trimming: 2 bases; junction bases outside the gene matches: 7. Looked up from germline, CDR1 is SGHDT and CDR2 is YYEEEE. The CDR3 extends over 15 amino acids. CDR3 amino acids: CASSPIGGSTDTQYF. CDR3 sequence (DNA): TGTGCCAGCAGCCCCATCGGGGGGTCCACAGATACGCAGTATTTT.

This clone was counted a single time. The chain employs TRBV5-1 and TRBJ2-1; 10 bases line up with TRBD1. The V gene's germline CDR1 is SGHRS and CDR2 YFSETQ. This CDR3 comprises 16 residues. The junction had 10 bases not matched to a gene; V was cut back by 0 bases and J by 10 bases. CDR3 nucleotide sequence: TGCGCCAGCAGCTTGGGCGGGAGACAGGGGGCACGGGAGCAGTTCTTC. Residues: CASSLGGRQGAREQFF. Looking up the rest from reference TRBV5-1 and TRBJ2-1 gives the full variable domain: KAGVTQTPRYLIKTRGQQVTLSCSPISGHRSVSWYQQTPGQGLQFLFEYFSETQRNKGNFPGRFSGRQFSNSRSEMNVSTLELGDSALYLCASSLGGRQGAREQFFGPGTRLTVL.

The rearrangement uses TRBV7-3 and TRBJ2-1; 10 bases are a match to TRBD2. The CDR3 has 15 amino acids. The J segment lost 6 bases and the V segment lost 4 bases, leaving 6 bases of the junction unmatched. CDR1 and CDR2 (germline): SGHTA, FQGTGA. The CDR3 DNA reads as TGTGCCAGCAGCTCCGGGACTAGCGAGTTCAATGAGCAGTTCTTC. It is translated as CASSSGTSEFNEQFF.

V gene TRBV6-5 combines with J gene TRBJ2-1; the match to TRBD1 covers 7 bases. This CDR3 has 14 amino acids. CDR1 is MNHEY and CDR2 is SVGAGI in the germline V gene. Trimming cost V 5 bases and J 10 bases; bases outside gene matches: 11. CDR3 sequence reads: CASSDETGSKEQFF. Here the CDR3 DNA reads TGTGCCAGCAGTGACGAGACAGGGAGTAAGGAGCAGTTCTTC.

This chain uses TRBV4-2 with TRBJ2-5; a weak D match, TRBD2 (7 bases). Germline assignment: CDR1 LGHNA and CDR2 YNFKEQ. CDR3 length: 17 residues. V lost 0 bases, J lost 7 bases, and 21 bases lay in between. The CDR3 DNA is TGTGCCAGCAGCCAAGAGGGGGGGCGGGGACCTCCGGGGACCCAGTACTTC. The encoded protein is CASSQEGGRGPPGTQYF.

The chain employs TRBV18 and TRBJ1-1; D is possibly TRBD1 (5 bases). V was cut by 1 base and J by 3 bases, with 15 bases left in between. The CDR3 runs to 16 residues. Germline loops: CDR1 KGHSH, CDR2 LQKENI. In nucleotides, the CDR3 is TGTGCCAGCTCACCACAAAGGGGTAATTACGACACTGAAGCTTTCTTT. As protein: CASSPQRGNYDTEAFF. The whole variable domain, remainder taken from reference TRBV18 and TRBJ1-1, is NAGVMQNPRHLVRRRGQEARLRCSPMKGHSHVYWYRQLPEEGLKFMVYLQKENIIDESGMPKERFSAEFPKEGPSILRIQQVVRGDSAAYFCASSPQRGNYDTEAFFGQGTRLTVV.

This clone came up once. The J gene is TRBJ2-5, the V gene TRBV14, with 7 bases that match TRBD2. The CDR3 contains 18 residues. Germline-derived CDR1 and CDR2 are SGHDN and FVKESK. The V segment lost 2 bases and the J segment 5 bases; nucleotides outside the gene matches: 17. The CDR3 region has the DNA TGTGCCAGCAGCCAAAATAGAAAAGCGGGGCCAATCCGGGAGACCCAGTACTTC. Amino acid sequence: CASSQNRKAGPIRETQYF.

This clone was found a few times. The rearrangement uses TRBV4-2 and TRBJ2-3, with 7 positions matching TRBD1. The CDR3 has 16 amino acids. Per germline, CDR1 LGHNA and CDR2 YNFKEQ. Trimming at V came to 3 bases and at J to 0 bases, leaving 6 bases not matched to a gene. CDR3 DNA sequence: TGTGCCAGCAGCCAGGACACAGGGGCGAGCACAGATACGCAGTATTTT. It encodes CASSQDTGASTDTQYF.

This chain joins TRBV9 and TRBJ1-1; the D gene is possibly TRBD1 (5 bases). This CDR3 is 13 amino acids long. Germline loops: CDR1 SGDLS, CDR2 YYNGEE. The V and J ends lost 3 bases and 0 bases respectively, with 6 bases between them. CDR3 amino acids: CASSEGMNTEAFF. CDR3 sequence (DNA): TGTGCCAGCAGCGAGGGGATGAACACTGAAGCTTTCTTT.

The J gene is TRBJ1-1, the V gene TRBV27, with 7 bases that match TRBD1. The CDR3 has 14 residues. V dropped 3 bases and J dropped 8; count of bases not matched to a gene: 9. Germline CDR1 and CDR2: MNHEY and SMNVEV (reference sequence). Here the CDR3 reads CASSLGTAVMEAFF. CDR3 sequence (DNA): TGTGCCAGCAGTTTGGGGACAGCGGTTATGGAAGCTTTCTTT.

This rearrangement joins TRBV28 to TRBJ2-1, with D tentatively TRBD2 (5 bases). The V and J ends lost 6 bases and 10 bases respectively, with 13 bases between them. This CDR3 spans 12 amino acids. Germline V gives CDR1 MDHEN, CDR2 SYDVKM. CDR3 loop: CASRTRVGEQFF. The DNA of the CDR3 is TGTGCCAGCAGAACGAGGGTCGGGGAGCAGTTCTTC. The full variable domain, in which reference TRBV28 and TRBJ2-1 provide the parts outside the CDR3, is DVKVTQSSRYLVKRTGEKVFLECVQDMDHENMFWYRQDPGLGLRLIYFSYDVKMKEKGDIPEGYSVSREKKERFSLILESASTNQTSMYLCASRTRVGEQFFGPGTRLTVL.

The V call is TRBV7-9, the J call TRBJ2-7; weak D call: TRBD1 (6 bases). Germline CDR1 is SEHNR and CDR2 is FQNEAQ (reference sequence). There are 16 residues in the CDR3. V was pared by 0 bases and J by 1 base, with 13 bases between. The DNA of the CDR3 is TGTGCCAGCAGCTTAGCCGGACAGCGATATTCCTACGAGCAGTACTTC. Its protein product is CASSLAGQRYSYEQYF.

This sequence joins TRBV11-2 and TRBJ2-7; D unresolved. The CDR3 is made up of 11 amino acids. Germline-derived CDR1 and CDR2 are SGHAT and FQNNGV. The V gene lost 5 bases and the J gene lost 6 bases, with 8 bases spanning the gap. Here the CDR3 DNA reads TGTGCCAGCAGCGTACCAGGCGAGCAGTACTTC. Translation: CASSVPGEQYF.

The CDR3 DNA follows: TGTGCCAGCAGCCAGTTAAAAGAGACCCAGTACTTC. Translating gives CASSQLKETQYF. This rearrangement joins TRBV7-2 to TRBJ2-5; D not certain. This CDR3 has 12 residues. Trimming took off 5 bases at V and 3 bases at J, with 7 bases between the two ends. Germline-derived CDR1 and CDR2 are SGHTA and FQGNSA.

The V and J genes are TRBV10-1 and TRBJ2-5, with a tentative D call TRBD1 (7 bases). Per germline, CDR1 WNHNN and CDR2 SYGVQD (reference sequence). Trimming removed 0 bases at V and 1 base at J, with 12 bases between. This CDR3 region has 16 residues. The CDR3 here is CASSESTGDSQETQYF. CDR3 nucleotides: TGCGCCAGCAGTGAGTCGACGGGGGACAGCCAAGAGACCCAGTACTTC.

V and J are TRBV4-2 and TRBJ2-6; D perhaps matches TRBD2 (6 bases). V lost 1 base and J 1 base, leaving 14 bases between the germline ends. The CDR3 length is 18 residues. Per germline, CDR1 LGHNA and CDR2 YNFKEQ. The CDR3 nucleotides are TGTGCCAGCAGCCAAGTCCCGGGACTTTTTTCTGGGGCCAACGTCCTGACTTTC. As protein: CASSQVPGLFSGANVLTF.

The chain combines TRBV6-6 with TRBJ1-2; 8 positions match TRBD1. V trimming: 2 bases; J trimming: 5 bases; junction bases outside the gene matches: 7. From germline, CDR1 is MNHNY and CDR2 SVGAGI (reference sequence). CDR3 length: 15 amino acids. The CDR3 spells CASSYGQGARYGYTF. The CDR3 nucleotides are TGTGCCAGCAGTTACGGGCAGGGGGCTAGGTATGGCTACACCTTC.

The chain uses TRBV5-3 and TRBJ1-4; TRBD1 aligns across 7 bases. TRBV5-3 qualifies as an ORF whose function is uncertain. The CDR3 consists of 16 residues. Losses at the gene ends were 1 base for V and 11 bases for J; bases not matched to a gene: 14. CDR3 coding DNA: TGTGCCAGAAGCTTGCCGACAGGGTCGAAGTCGGCGAAACTGTTTTTT. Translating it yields CARSLPTGSKSAKLFF.

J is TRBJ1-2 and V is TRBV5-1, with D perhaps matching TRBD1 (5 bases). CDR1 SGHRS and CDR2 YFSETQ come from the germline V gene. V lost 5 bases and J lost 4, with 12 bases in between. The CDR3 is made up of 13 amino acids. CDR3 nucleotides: TGCGCCAGCAGTGGAGGGGTTGGCTATGGCTACACCTTC. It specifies CASSGGVGYGYTF.

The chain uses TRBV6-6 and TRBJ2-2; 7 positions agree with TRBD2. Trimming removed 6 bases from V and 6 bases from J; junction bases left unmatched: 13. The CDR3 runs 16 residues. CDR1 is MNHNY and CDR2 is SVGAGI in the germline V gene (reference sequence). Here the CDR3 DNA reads TGTGCCAGCAGGCCCCATGGGGGGGGTCTGGCCGGGGAGCTGTTTTTT. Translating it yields CASRPHGGGLAGELFF.

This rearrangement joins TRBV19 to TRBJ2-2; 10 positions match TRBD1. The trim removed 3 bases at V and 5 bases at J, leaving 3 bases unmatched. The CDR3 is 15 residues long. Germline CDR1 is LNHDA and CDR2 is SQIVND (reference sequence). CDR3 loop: CASSILGQGTGELFF. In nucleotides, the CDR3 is TGTGCCAGTAGTATCCTGGGACAGGGGACCGGGGAGCTGTTTTTT.

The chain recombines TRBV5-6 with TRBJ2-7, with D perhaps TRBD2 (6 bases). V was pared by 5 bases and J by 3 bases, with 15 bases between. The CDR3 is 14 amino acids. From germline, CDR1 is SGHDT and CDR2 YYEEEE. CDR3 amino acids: CASRRLAGSYEQYF. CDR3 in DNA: TGTGCCAGCAGGCGCCTGGCGGGGAGCTACGAGCAGTACTTC.